This T cell receptor (beta chain) derives from a study of blood T cell repertoires in COVID-19. Clones were sequenced by immunoSEQ multiplex PCR, and TCRdb holds only the in-frame ones, with some missing. The sample holds 200,000 to 300,000 clones, about nine tenths seen once. V lost 8 bases to trimming and J lost 1 base; unmatched junction nucleotides: 12. The germline gives CDR1 SGHRS, CDR2 YFSETQ. This CDR3 comprises 16 residues. Sequencing used PBMCs or T cells enriched from blood (not recorded which). The V call is TRBV5-1, the J call TRBJ1-3; 7 positions match TRBD1. The sequence derives from a man aged 45-65 years who had been exposed to COVID-19. This CDR3 reads CASSAGGTSSGNTIYF. CDR3 nucleotides: TGCGCCAGTTCGGCAGGGGGTACCTCTTCTGGAAACACCATATATTTT.